The 12 T cell receptor beta chains presented below share a single source sample, sequenced in a study of cytomegalovirus exposure and HLA in healthy donors. PCR primers comprised 60 Vbeta and 13 Jbeta primers. Measured with immunoSEQ multiplex PCR; TCRdb has only the in-frame clones, and not every one. The sample lists 75,000 to 90,000 clones; 70% to 75% were seen once. Sample: PBMCs. These receptors were taken from a man between 60 and 70 years old in good health and CMV-seronegative.

The rearrangement joins TRBV19 to TRBJ1-5; no clear D gene. CDR1 is LNHDA and CDR2 is SQIVND in the germline V gene (reference sequence). This CDR3 is 16 amino acids long. V was cut by 6 bases and J by 5 bases, with 20 bases left in between. In DNA form, the CDR3 reads TGTGCCAGTAGCATGGAGGCCGCTGCAGGTGATCAGCCCCAGCATTTT. Amino acids: CASSMEAAAGDQPQHF.

This sequence joins TRBV19 and TRBJ1-6, with TRBD1 as a possible D gene (5 bases). Trimming took off 0 bases at V and 7 bases at J, with 7 bases between the two ends. The CDR3 is made up of 14 amino acids. Germline lookup yields CDR1 LNHDA and CDR2 SQIVND (reference sequence). Here the CDR3 reads CASSIEGLNSPLHF. The CDR3 nucleotides read TGTGCCAGTAGTATAGAGGGGCTGAATTCACCCCTCCACTTT.

The gene calls are TRBV7-8 and TRBJ1-3; D possibly corresponds to TRBD1 (6 bases). Germline values: CDR1 SGHVS, CDR2 FQNEAQ. Trimming cost V 1 base and J 0 bases, with 10 bases left between them. This CDR3 has 16 amino acids. Here the CDR3 reads CASSLGTVISGNTIYF. CDR3 nucleotide sequence: TGTGCCAGCAGCTTAGGGACAGTGATCTCTGGAAACACCATATATTTT.

The sample holds a few counts of this clone. The chain combines TRBV7-6 with TRBJ2-7, with D possibly being TRBD2 (6 bases). Germline V CDR1 and CDR2: SGHVS, FNYEAQ. The V end lost 5 bases, the J end lost 7 bases, and 24 bases lay between the germline ends. This CDR3 has 16 residues. The CDR3 bases are TGTGCCAGCAGCCTGGGAGGAGGAGCTACCATGCGGGAGCAGTACTTC. It is translated as CASSLGGGATMREQYF.

The V call is TRBV4-1, the J call TRBJ1-3; D not certain. The CDR3 consists of 16 residues. V was cut by 4 bases and J by 0 bases, with 13 bases left in between. Germline V gene data show CDR1 as MGHRA and CDR2 as YSYEKL. CDR3: CASSPDSDSSGNTIYF. CDR3 sequence (DNA): TGCGCCAGCAGCCCTGATTCTGACTCCTCTGGAAACACCATATATTTT.

The table lists this clone with a few counts. This chain links TRBV4-1 with TRBJ2-7; D is uncertain. Germline V gene data show CDR1 as MGHRA and CDR2 as YSYEKL. Trimming took off 4 bases at V and 6 bases at J, with 10 bases between the two ends. The CDR3 is 12 residues long. The CDR3 nucleotides are TGCGCCAGCAGCCCCAATTCACTCGAGCAGTACTTC. As protein: CASSPNSLEQYF.

The table lists this clone with a few counts. Here the CDR3 reads CASSVVPEQPQHF. As DNA, the CDR3 is TGTGCCAGCAGCGTCGTACCCGAGCAGCCCCAGCATTTT. The chain is built from TRBV9 and TRBJ1-5; no clear D. V lost 2 bases, J lost 7 bases, and 10 bases lay in between. This CDR3 has 13 residues. Per germline, CDR1 SGDLS and CDR2 YYNGEE.

V is TRBV19 and J is TRBJ2-2; 7 nucleotides match TRBD1. Germline CDR1 and CDR2: LNHDA and SQIVND (reference sequence). V was clipped by 10 bases and J by 2 bases; unmatched bases: 10. This CDR3 is built from 15 residues. CDR3 nucleotides: TGTGCCACTAAAACCGGGACAGCTAACACCGGGGAGCTGTTTTTT. The encoded protein is CATKTGTANTGELFF.

This chain links TRBV4-1 with TRBJ2-5; D is uncertain. Trimming pared 3 bases from V and 5 bases from J, leaving 13 bases between. Germline-derived CDR1 and CDR2 are MGHRA and YSYEKL. The CDR3 is 14 residues long. CDR3 coding DNA: TGCGCCAGCAGCCACCCCTCTGAGTGGGAGACCCAGTACTTC. It encodes CASSHPSEWETQYF.

DNA for the CDR3: TGTGCCAGCAGCCAAACAGGGAACACTGAAGCTTTCTTT. Protein: CASSQTGNTEAFF. The J gene is TRBJ1-1, the V gene TRBV7-8, with D maybe TRBD1 (5 bases). V gave up 5 bases and J gave up 1 base, with 8 bases separating them. The germline V gene encodes CDR1 SGHVS and CDR2 FQNEAQ. This CDR3 is 13 amino acids long.

Points on this clone: An end of the junction differs from the germline gene, which may be a read error. The chain has TRBV7-7 and TRBJ2-2, with TRBD2 as a possible D gene (6 bases). Germline CDR1 and CDR2: SSHAT and FNYEAQ (reference sequence). The CDR3 runs 16 residues. DNA for the CDR3: TGTGCTAGCAGCTTAGCTCGGGGGTCGGGCACCGGGGAGCTGTTTTTT. As protein: CASSLARGSGTGELFF.

The CDR3 sequence: CASSQAPWRNTEAFF. The CDR3 DNA sequence: TGCGCCAGCAGCCAAGCCCCCTGGAGGAACACTGAAGCTTTCTTT. The chain carries TRBV4-1 and TRBJ1-1; D not certain. The germline V and J ends were trimmed by 1 base and 1 base, with 10 bases remaining between them. The CDR3 consists of 15 residues. Germline V gene data show CDR1 as MGHRA and CDR2 as YSYEKL.